The 20 T cell receptor beta chains reported below all come from one sample, sequenced in a study of spatial heterogeneity in lung cancer. The sample's time point: blood at routine non-recurrence follow-up after resection. TCRdb fed the 5' RACE reads into MiXCR, producing one record per CDR3 protein. The table lists fewer than 150,000 distinct CDR3 sequences, 10% to 14% of them singletons. The sequencing used PBMCs, collected at follow-up. Every receptor here comes from a female donor with early-stage non-small cell lung cancer.

This clonotype was found a few times. The V and J genes are TRBV7-8 and TRBJ2-2; possibly TRBD1 for D (6 bases). The germline V and J ends were trimmed by 6 bases and 1 base, with 12 bases remaining between them. The V gene's germline CDR1 is SGHVS and CDR2 FQNEAQ. This CDR3 spans 15 amino acids. The CDR3 loop is CASRSSGQNTGELFF. In nucleotides, the CDR3 is TGTGCCAGCAGAAGTTCGGGACAGAACACCGGGGAGCTGTTTTTT.

V is TRBV7-9 and J is TRBJ1-1, with 7 positions matching TRBD1. Per germline, CDR1 SEHNR and CDR2 FQNEAQ (reference sequence). The CDR3 sequence is 14 residues long. The ends lost 4 bases at V and 6 bases at J; junction bases unmatched: 8. The CDR3 sequence: CASSSVTGTSEAFF. CDR3 DNA sequence: TGTGCCAGCAGCTCCGTGACAGGGACCTCTGAAGCTTTCTTT.

There are many counts of this clonotype. The J gene is TRBJ1-1, the V gene TRBV7-6, with D possibly being TRBD1 (6 bases). V gave up 5 bases and J gave up 0 bases, with 22 bases separating them. This CDR3 region has 18 residues. CDR1 is SGHVS, CDR2 FNYEAQ, per germline. The CDR3 here is CASSPQTLTDRLNTEAFF. The CDR3, as DNA: TGTGCCAGCAGCCCCCAAACCCTAACTGACAGGTTGAACACTGAAGCTTTCTTT. Using reference TRBV7-6 and TRBJ1-1 for the parts outside the CDR3, the full variable domain is GAGVSQSPRYKVTKRGQDVALRCDPISGHVSLYWYRQALGQGPEFLTYFNYEAQQDKSGLPNDRFSAERPEGSISTLTIQRTEQRDSAMYRCASSPQTLTDRLNTEAFFGQGTRLTVV.

The genes are TRBV5-1 and TRBJ2-2, with D hard to call. V gave up 0 bases and J gave up 4 bases, with 7 bases separating them. The CDR3 spans 14 residues. CDR1 SGHRS and CDR2 YFSETQ come from the germline V gene. The CDR3 here is CASSLGGVTGELFF. CDR3 in DNA: TGCGCCAGCAGCTTGGGCGGAGTCACCGGGGAGCTGTTTTTT.

This clonotype was recorded at least ten times. The chain couples TRBV7-8 to TRBJ1-6; TRBD1 matches 7 bases. The CDR3 totals 15 residues. The germline gives CDR1 SGHVS, CDR2 FQNEAQ. V was pared by 5 bases and J by 4 bases, with 5 bases of the junction left unmatched. The CDR3 nucleotides read TGTGCCAGCAGCCCAGGGGACAGTTATAATTCACCCCTCCACTTT. This encodes CASSPGDSYNSPLHF. The variable domain in full, with the rest retrieved from reference TRBV7-8 and TRBJ1-6, is GAGVSQSPRYKVAKRGQDVALRCDPISGHVSLFWYQQALGQGPEFLTYFQNEAQLDKSGLPSDRFFAERPEGSVSTLKIQRTQQEDSAVYLCASSPGDSYNSPLHFGNGTRLTVT.

This clonotype was seen repeatedly, ten times or more. V usage is TRBV11-3 and J usage is TRBJ2-3; perhaps D is TRBD1 or TRBD2 (5 bases each). The CDR3 sequence is 15 residues long. The V gene's germline CDR1 is SGHNT and CDR2 YENEEA. Trimming left V 5 bases short and J 1 base short, with 13 bases between. The CDR3 is CASSLGLARTDTQYF. CDR3 coding DNA: TGTGCCAGCAGCCTGGGGCTAGCCCGCACAGATACGCAGTATTTT.

In this sample, this clonotype turned up many times. This chain joins TRBV28 and TRBJ1-2, with 9 positions matching TRBD1. Germline assignment: CDR1 MDHEN and CDR2 SYDVKM. After removal of 6 bases from V and 4 bases from J, the junction contained 9 bases not matched to a gene. CDR3 length: 15 amino acids. CDR3 region: CASRGTGGASYGYTF. In DNA form, the CDR3 reads TGTGCCAGCAGGGGTACAGGGGGCGCCTCCTATGGCTACACCTTC.

The J gene is TRBJ2-7, the V gene TRBV28, with a possible D match to TRBD1 (6 bases). The CDR3 has 13 amino acids. Per germline, CDR1 MDHEN and CDR2 SYDVKM. Trimming cost V 6 bases and J 1 base, with 10 bases left between them. The CDR3 DNA reads TGTGCCAGCAGACAGGGACGATCCTACGAGCAGTACTTC. This translates into CASRQGRSYEQYF.

The gene calls are TRBV28 and TRBJ2-7; D may be TRBD1 (6 bases). V dropped 6 bases and J dropped 1 base, with 13 bases sitting between them. This CDR3 has 14 residues. CDR1 and CDR2 (germline): MDHEN, SYDVKM. The CDR3 nucleotides read TGTGCCAGCAGCCTCAACCAGGGGTCCTACGAGCAGTACTTC. Translation gives CASSLNQGSYEQYF.

This clonotype was observed a handful of times. The chain is built from TRBV20-1 and TRBJ1-3; D is perhaps TRBD1 (5 bases). Germline CDR1 and CDR2: DFQATT and SNEGSKA (reference sequence). CDR3 length: 13 residues. V lost 6 bases and J lost 4, with 13 bases in between. CDR3 amino acids: CSAAGTLGNTIYF. CDR3 DNA: TGCAGTGCGGCCGGGACTCTCGGAAACACCATATATTTT.

This clonotype was seen a handful of times. The rearrangement uses TRBV24-1 and TRBJ2-5; no reliable D call. V was pared by 3 bases and J by 6 bases, with 7 bases between. Germline V lookup: CDR1 KGHDR, CDR2 SFDVKD. This CDR3 is built from 12 residues. The CDR3 bases are TGTGCCACCAGTGATCTGGGAAAGACCCAGTACTTC. It codes for CATSDLGKTQYF.

The CDR3 DNA follows: TGTGCCAGCAGCTGGTCCGGGGCGTACAATGAGCAGTTCTTC. Amino acids: CASSWSGAYNEQFF. The chain links TRBV13 to TRBJ2-1; D is tentatively TRBD1 or TRBD2 (5 bases each). Trimming shortened V by 4 bases and J by 4 bases, and 11 bases separated the two germline ends. Germline V gene data show CDR1 as PRHDT and CDR2 as FYEKMQ (reference sequence). This CDR3 has 14 residues.

This chain uses TRBV12-3 or TRBV12-4 with TRBJ2-7; possibly TRBD2 for D (5 bases). Trimming shortened V by 2 bases and J by 0 bases, and 14 bases separated the two germline ends. This CDR3 is built from 16 residues. The chain's CDR3 is CASSLHFLAGSYEQYF. The DNA of the CDR3 is TGTGCCAGCAGTTTACATTTTCTAGCAGGCTCCTACGAGCAGTACTTC.

The DNA for the CDR3 is TGTGCCACCAGTGACCGGGCCGGGACAGGGAAAGAAAAACTGTTTTTT. Its translation is CATSDRAGTGKEKLFF. The V and J genes are TRBV24-1 and TRBJ1-4; 9 nucleotides agree with TRBD1. The J segment lost 8 bases and the V segment lost 4 bases, leaving 10 bases of the junction unmatched. The CDR3 consists of 16 residues. Germline values: CDR1 KGHDR, CDR2 SFDVKD.

The genes are TRBV5-6 and TRBJ2-2; maybe TRBD2 (6 bases). Trimming pared 4 bases from V and 5 bases from J, leaving 12 bases between. The V gene's germline CDR1 is SGHDT and CDR2 YYEEEE. The CDR3 consists of 14 residues. CDR3 DNA: TGTGCCAGCAGCCCTCCGGCGGGGACCGGGGAGCTGTTTTTT. It translates to CASSPPAGTGELFF.

This clonotype showed up just a few times. The genes are TRBV6-4 and TRBJ2-1; 12 bases are a match to TRBD2. Trimming removed 5 bases from V and 12 bases from J; junction bases left unmatched: 5. CDR1 MRHNA and CDR2 SNTAGT come from the germline V gene. The CDR3 is made up of 13 amino acids. The CDR3 region is CASSLGTSGRQFF. The DNA of the CDR3 is TGTGCCAGCAGTCTCGGGACTAGCGGGCGGCAGTTCTTC.

This clonotype was detected a few times. Germline is not matched at one junction end, which may reflect a read error. This sequence joins TRBV30 and TRBJ1-1; D may be TRBD1 (6 bases). Germline V gene data show CDR1 as GTSNPN and CDR2 as SVGIG (reference sequence). This CDR3 is built from 13 residues. CDR3 DNA: TGTGCCTGGAGTCCCCAATCGGGACATGGACCGTCTTTT. This gives the protein CAWSPQSGHGPSF.

CDR3 nucleotide sequence: TGTGCCAGTAGTGCCCAACTAGCGGGAGTGGTAGATACGCAGTATTTT. Amino acid sequence: CASSAQLAGVVDTQYF. The genes are TRBV19 and TRBJ2-3, with TRBD2 matching 11 bases. Germline V lookup: CDR1 LNHDA, CDR2 SQIVND (reference sequence). This CDR3 comprises 16 residues. Trimming removed 5 bases from V and 5 bases from J; junction bases left unmatched: 9.

In this sample, this clonotype turned up many times. The chain combines TRBV19 with TRBJ2-7, with 9 bases aligning to TRBD1. The CDR3 has 15 amino acids. After removal of 10 bases from V and 6 bases from J, the junction contained 16 bases not matched to a gene. The germline CDR1 and CDR2 sequences are LNHDA and SQIVND (reference sequence). The DNA of the CDR3 is TGTGCCACCTCGAAGCGGGGACAGGGAATCTCCGAGCAGTACTTC. This encodes CATSKRGQGISEQYF.

This clonotype was observed many times. This chain uses TRBV10-3 with TRBJ2-7; D unclear. The CDR3 extends over 15 amino acids. Germline V lookup: CDR1 ENHRY, CDR2 SYGVKD. Trimming took off 0 bases at V and 6 bases at J, with 15 bases between the two ends. CDR3 sequence reads: CAISESAGPQAEQYF. The CDR3 DNA reads as TGTGCCATCAGTGAGTCTGCAGGTCCCCAGGCCGAGCAGTACTTC.